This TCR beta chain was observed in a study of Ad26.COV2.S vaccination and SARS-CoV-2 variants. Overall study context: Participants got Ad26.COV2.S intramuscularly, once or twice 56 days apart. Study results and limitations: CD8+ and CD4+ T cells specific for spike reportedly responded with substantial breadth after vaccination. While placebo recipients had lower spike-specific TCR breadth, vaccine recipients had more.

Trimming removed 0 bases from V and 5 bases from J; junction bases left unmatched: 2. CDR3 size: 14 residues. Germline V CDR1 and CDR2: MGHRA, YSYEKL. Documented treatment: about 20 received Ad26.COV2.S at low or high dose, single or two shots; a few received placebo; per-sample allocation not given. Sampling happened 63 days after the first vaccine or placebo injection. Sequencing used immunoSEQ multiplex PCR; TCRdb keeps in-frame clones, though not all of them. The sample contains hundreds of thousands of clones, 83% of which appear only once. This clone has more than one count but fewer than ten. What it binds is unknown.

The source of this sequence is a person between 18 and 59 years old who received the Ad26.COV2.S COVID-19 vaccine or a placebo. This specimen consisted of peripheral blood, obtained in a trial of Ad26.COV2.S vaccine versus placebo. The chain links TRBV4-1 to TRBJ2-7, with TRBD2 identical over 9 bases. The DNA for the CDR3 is TGCGCCAGCAGCCAAGATGTAGCGGGGGACGAGCAGTACTTC. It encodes CASSQDVAGDEQYF.